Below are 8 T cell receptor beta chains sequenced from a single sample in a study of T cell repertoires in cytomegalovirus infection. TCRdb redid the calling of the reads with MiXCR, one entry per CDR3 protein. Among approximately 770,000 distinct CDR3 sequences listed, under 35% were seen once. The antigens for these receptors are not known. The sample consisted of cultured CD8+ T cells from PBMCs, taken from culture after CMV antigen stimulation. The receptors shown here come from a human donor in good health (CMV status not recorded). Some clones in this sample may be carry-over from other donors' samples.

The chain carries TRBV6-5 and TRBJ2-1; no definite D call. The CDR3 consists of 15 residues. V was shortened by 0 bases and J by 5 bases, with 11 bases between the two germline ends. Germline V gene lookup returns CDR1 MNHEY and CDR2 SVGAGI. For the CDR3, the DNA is TGTGCCAGCAGTTACTCAATATCTGGGGACAATGAGCAGTTCTTC. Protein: CASSYSISGDNEQFF.

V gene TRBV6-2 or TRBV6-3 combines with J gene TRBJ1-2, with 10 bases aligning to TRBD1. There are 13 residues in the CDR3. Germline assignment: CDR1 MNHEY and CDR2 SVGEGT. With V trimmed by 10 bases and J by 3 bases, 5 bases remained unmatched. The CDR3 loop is CATKGQGYYGYTF. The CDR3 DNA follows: TGTGCCACCAAGGGACAGGGGTACTATGGCTACACCTTC.

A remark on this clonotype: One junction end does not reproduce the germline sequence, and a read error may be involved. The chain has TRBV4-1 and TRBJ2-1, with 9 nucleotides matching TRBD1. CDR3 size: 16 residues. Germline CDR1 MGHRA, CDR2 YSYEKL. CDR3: CASSSLGTGNYNEQFF. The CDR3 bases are TGTGCCAGCAGCTCCCTCGGGACAGGGAACTACAATGAGCAGTTCTTC.

The DNA for the CDR3 is TGTGCCAGCAGCTTAGGTGACGGGGTTGAGCAGTTCTTC. Its translation: CASSLGDGVEQFF. This chain uses TRBV7-2 with TRBJ2-1, with a weak D call TRBD2 (5 bases). Germline V gives CDR1 SGHTA, CDR2 FQGNSA. This CDR3 contains 13 residues. The V end lost 1 base, the J end lost 9 bases, and 10 bases lay between the germline ends.

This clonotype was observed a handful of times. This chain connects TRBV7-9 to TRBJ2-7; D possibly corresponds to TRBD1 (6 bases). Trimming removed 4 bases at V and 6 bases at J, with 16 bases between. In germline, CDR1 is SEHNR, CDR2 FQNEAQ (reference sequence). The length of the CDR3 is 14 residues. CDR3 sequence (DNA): TGTGCCAGCAGCTCCCCAGGGGATCCCTCCGAGCAGTACGTC. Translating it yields CASSSPGDPSEQYV.

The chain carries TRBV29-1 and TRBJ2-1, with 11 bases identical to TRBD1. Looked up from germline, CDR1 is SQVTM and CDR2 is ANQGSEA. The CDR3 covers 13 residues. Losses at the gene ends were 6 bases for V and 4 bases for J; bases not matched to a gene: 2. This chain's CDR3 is CSVGDRGYNEQFF. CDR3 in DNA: TGCAGCGTAGGGGACAGGGGGTACAATGAGCAGTTCTTC.

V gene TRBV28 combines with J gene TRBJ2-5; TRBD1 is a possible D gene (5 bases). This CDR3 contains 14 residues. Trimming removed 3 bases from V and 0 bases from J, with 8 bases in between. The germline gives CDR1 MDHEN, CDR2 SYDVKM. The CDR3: CASSLRRDQETQYF. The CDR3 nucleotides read TGTGCCAGCAGTTTGCGCAGGGACCAAGAGACCCAGTACTTC.

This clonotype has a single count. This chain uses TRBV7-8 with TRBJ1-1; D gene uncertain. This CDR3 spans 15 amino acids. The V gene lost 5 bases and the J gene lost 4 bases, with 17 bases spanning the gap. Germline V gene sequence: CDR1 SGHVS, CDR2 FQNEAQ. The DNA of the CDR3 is TGTGCCAGCAGCCCTGACACGAGCCAGGCCACTGAAGCTTTCTTT. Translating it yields CASSPDTSQATEAFF. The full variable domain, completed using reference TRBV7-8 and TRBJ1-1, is GAGVSQSPRYKVAKRGQDVALRCDPISGHVSLFWYQQALGQGPEFLTYFQNEAQLDKSGLPSDRFFAERPEGSVSTLKIQRTQQEDSAVYLCASSPDTSQATEAFFGQGTRLTVV.